A single sample gave rise to the 26 T cell receptor beta chains below, sequenced in a study of blood T cells in healthy people across ages. Then a second PCR, running roughly 7 to 12 cycles, was carried out with a sample-barcoded 5' primer and a J-beta primer mix. TCRdb itself ran the 5' RACE reads through MiXCR, one entry per CDR3 protein. The data show about 1.8 million distinct CDR3 sequences, roughly 50% seen once. Material for sequencing was blood. The receptor source for this set is a woman in her 40s in good health.

The chain is built from TRBV13 and TRBJ2-7; D not certain. This CDR3 has 14 amino acids. The V gene lost 0 bases and the J gene lost 3 bases, with 9 bases spanning the gap. Germline V gives CDR1 PRHDT, CDR2 FYEKMQ (reference sequence). The CDR3 sequence: CASSLGRSVYEQYF. The CDR3 DNA reads TGTGCCAGCAGCTTAGGCAGGTCAGTCTACGAGCAGTACTTC. The variable domain in full, completed from reference TRBV13 and TRBJ2-7, reads AAGVIQSPRHLIKEKRETATLKCYPIPRHDTVYWYQQGPGQDPQFLISFYEKMQSDKGSIPDRFSAQQFSDYHSELNMSSLELGDSALYFCASSLGRSVYEQYFGPGTRLTVT.

The chain uses TRBV6-1 and TRBJ1-5; D is undetermined. The CDR3 runs to 14 residues. Germline assignment: CDR1 MNHNS and CDR2 SASEGT. Trimming cost V 3 bases and J 4 bases, with 10 bases left between them. The CDR3: CASSEARRNQPQHF. The CDR3 bases are TGTGCCAGCAGTGAGGCCAGGAGAAATCAGCCCCAGCATTTT.

This clonotype occurred a few times. CDR3 DNA sequence: TGCAGTGCTAGAGAGCTCCCCTATGGCTACACCTTC. Its translation: CSARELPYGYTF. This rearrangement joins TRBV20-1 to TRBJ1-2; D is unclear. The CDR3 totals 12 residues. V shed 0 bases and J shed 4 bases, with 6 bases lying between them. Per germline, CDR1 DFQATT and CDR2 SNEGSKA (reference sequence).

This clonotype was seen only a few times. J is TRBJ2-3 and V is TRBV5-1; perhaps TRBD2 as D (5 bases). Germline loops: CDR1 SGHRS, CDR2 YFSETQ. Trimming shortened V by 0 bases and J by 3 bases, and 11 bases separated the two germline ends. The CDR3 consists of 15 residues. The CDR3 bases are TGCGCCAGCAGCTTGGCGGGGTTGAAGACAGATACGCAGTATTTT. Its translation is CASSLAGLKTDTQYF.

The rearrangement uses TRBV10-3 and TRBJ2-1; D is perhaps TRBD1 (6 bases). Trimming removed 6 bases from V and 5 bases from J, with 11 bases in between. Germline V gene lookup returns CDR1 ENHRY and CDR2 SYGVKD. CDR3 length: 13 residues. The CDR3 bases are TGTGCCATCAGCTTGGACAGTCACAATGAGCAGTTCTTC. The encoded protein is CAISLDSHNEQFF.

This clonotype was picked up a small number of times. The chain combines TRBV2 with TRBJ2-3, with 8 bases fitting TRBD1. This CDR3 has 16 residues. The ends lost 7 bases at V and 2 bases at J; junction bases unmatched: 11. Per the germline V gene, CDR1 is SNHLY and CDR2 is FYNNEI. CDR3 DNA: TGTGCCAGCACCGCTAACGACAGGGGATACACAGATACGCAGTATTTT. It codes for CASTANDRGYTDTQYF.

The chain combines TRBV13 with TRBJ2-1, with D perhaps TRBD1 (5 bases). V was clipped by 4 bases and J by 2 bases, with 18 bases between them. Germline CDR1 reads PRHDT; CDR2 reads FYEKMQ (reference sequence). The CDR3 runs to 17 residues. The CDR3 protein is CASSSNSDSNPYNEQFF. The CDR3 nucleotides are TGTGCCAGCAGCTCCAACTCCGACAGCAACCCCTACAATGAGCAGTTCTTC.

This clonotype was observed a handful of times. The rearrangement uses TRBV6-2 or TRBV6-3 and TRBJ2-1; D is uncertain. The J call may be wrong; the DNA end is better matched by TRBJ2-7. Germline CDR1 is MNHEY and CDR2 is SVGEGT. The CDR3 length is 14 residues. DNA of the CDR3: TGTGCCAGCAGCCAGAAATACTCCTACAATGAGCAGTACTTC. Its translation is CASSQKYSYNEQYF.

This clonotype was seen only a few times. The chain combines TRBV9 with TRBJ1-6, with TRBD1 matching over 9 bases. Germline trimming cut 5 bases from V and 7 bases from J; bases unmatched to any gene: 4. CDR1 SGDLS and CDR2 YYNGEE come from the germline V gene. This CDR3 is 14 amino acids long. The CDR3 reads CASSTDRGNSPLHF. CDR3 nucleotide sequence: TGTGCCAGCAGTACCGACAGGGGGAATTCACCCCTCCACTTT. The variable domain in full, with the rest retrieved from reference TRBV9 and TRBJ1-6, is DSGVTQTPKHLITATGQRVTLRCSPRSGDLSVYWYQQSLDQGLQFLIQYYNGEERAKGNILERFSAQQFPDLHSELNLSSLELGDSALYFCASSTDRGNSPLHFGNGTRLTVT.

The CDR3 region has the DNA TGTGCCAGCAGCGCGAGACTAGCGGGGGACTTCCAAGAGACCCAGTACTTC. Translated: CASSARLAGDFQETQYF. V and J are TRBV7-9 and TRBJ2-5, with 12 nucleotides matching TRBD2. The CDR3 is 17 amino acids. Germline trimming cut 5 bases from V and 1 base from J; bases unmatched to any gene: 8. Germline loops: CDR1 SEHNR, CDR2 FQNEAQ (reference sequence).

The chain links TRBV12-3 or TRBV12-4 to TRBJ1-5; 7 nucleotides align to TRBD1. The CDR3 is made up of 12 amino acids. Trimming cost V 5 bases and J 7 bases; bases outside gene matches: 2. CDR3: CASSDREQPQHF. The CDR3, as DNA: TGTGCCAGCAGTGACAGGGAACAGCCCCAGCATTTT.

The chain has TRBV29-1 and TRBJ1-2, with D maybe TRBD1 (5 bases). The CDR3 is 14 residues long. CDR1 and CDR2 (germline): SQVTM, ANQGSEA. V lost 4 bases and J lost 4, with 16 bases in between. The CDR3 DNA reads TGCAGCGTTGGGACTCGACAGACTAGCTATGGCTACACCTTC. Protein: CSVGTRQTSYGYTF.

The chain couples TRBV13 to TRBJ2-4, with D perhaps matching TRBD1 or TRBD2 (6 bases each). This CDR3 is built from 17 residues. Trimming cost V 4 bases and J 1 base, with 17 bases left between them. Germline CDR1 reads PRHDT; CDR2 reads FYEKMQ (reference sequence). CDR3: CASSSLEGGRAKNIQYF. The CDR3 bases are TGTGCCAGCAGCTCACTCGAGGGGGGACGGGCCAAAAACATTCAGTACTTC.

This chain links TRBV10-1 with TRBJ2-7; weak D call: TRBD1 (6 bases). Germline CDR1 WNHNN, CDR2 SYGVQD (reference sequence). The CDR3 consists of 13 residues. With 1 base removed from V and 6 bases from J, the gap between germline ends came to 10 bases. The CDR3 loop is CASSEFRGSEQYF. Here the CDR3 DNA reads TGCGCCAGCAGTGAGTTCAGGGGTTCCGAGCAGTACTTC.

The chain recombines TRBV7-6 with TRBJ2-3, with 7 bases lining up with TRBD2. The CDR3 runs to 18 residues. J gave up 2 bases and V 1 base, and 12 bases lay outside the gene matches. Germline V CDR1 and CDR2: SGHVS, FNYEAQ. The CDR3 protein is CASSLGGFQRGLTDTQYF. CDR3 nucleotides: TGTGCCAGCAGCTTAGGAGGGTTCCAGCGGGGCCTCACAGATACGCAGTATTTT.

The CDR3 region is CASSLGDSGRANEQFF. The CDR3 bases are TGCGCCAGCAGCTTGGGGGACAGCGGGCGTGCCAATGAGCAGTTCTTC. The V gene is TRBV5-1, the J gene TRBJ2-1; D is possibly TRBD1 (7 bases). The CDR3 is 16 residues long. With 0 bases removed from V and 6 bases from J, the gap between germline ends came to 16 bases. Germline CDR1 reads SGHRS; CDR2 reads YFSETQ.

This chain connects TRBV20-1 to TRBJ2-3; 7 bases are a match to TRBD1. Germline V gene data show CDR1 as DFQATT and CDR2 as SNEGSKA (reference sequence). After removal of 0 bases from V and 2 bases from J, the junction contained 2 bases not matched to a gene. CDR3 length: 14 amino acids. CDR3 protein: CSAREGGNTDTQYF. Written as DNA, the CDR3 is TGCAGTGCTAGAGAAGGGGGCAACACAGATACGCAGTATTTT.

This sequence joins TRBV20-1 and TRBJ2-4; 7 bases are shared with TRBD2. Germline V gene sequence: CDR1 DFQATT, CDR2 SNEGSKA (reference sequence). The CDR3 sequence is 12 residues long. Germline trimming cut 1 base from V and 9 bases from J; bases unmatched to any gene: 3. In DNA, the CDR3 is TGCAGTGCTAGAGCCGGGGGGACCATTCAGTACTTC. It is translated as CSARAGGTIQYF.

CDR3 in amino acids: CSASRGRGTDTQYF. For the CDR3, the DNA is TGCAGTGCTAGCAGGGGGCGAGGCACAGATACGCAGTATTTT. The chain uses TRBV20-1 and TRBJ2-3; 8 bases are a match to TRBD1. CDR3 length equals 14 residues. CDR1 DFQATT and CDR2 SNEGSKA come from the germline V gene (reference sequence). The J segment lost 1 base and the V segment lost 3 bases, leaving 3 bases of the junction unmatched.

Details on this clonotype: This clone may be a read error of a much larger clone one base away. CDR3 protein: CSAPAGTGTFRETQFF. As DNA, the CDR3 is TGCAGTGCCCCGGCCGGGACAGGGACTTTCAGGGAGACCCAGTTCTTC. The rearrangement joins TRBV20-1 to TRBJ2-1; TRBD1 aligns across 9 bases. Germline CDR1 DFQATT, CDR2 SNEGSKA (reference sequence). Trimming at V came to 6 bases and at J to 13 bases, leaving 22 bases not matched to a gene. The CDR3 is made up of 16 amino acids.

The gene calls are TRBV7-2 and TRBJ2-1; 11 bases map to TRBD2. The germline gives CDR1 SGHTA, CDR2 FQGNSA. The CDR3 is made up of 15 amino acids. Losses at the gene ends were 5 bases for V and 11 bases for J; bases not matched to a gene: 11. CDR3 nucleotide sequence: TGTGCCAGCAGCGTCGGACTAGCGGGCCGGGGTCAGCAGTTCTTC. This gives the protein CASSVGLAGRGQQFF.

The chain uses TRBV7-2 and TRBJ1-2; D perhaps matches TRBD1 (5 bases). Deletions cut 3 bases from V and 1 base from J, with 15 bases between. The CDR3 length is 16 residues. CDR1 is SGHTA, CDR2 FQGNSA, per germline. CDR3 amino acids: CASSFSDRTNNYGYTF. DNA for the CDR3: TGTGCCAGCAGCTTCTCCGACAGAACAAATAACTATGGCTACACCTTC.

As concerns this clonotype: The germline gene is not matched at one end of the junction; a read error may be the cause. The genes are TRBV7-9 and TRBJ2-5; TRBD2 might be the D (6 bases). The DNA matches TRBJ2-7 better at its end, which makes the J call doubtful. CDR1 and CDR2 (germline): SEHNR, FQNEAQ (reference sequence). The CDR3 sequence is 14 residues long. CDR3 amino acids: CACSLAGTGYEQYF. Written as DNA, the CDR3 is TGTGCCTGCAGCTTAGCAGGGACTGGGTACGAGCAGTACTTC.

The chain carries TRBV18 and TRBJ2-4; TRBD1 is a possible D gene (5 bases). Trimming took 3 bases from V and 1 from J, leaving 16 bases between them. From germline, CDR1 is KGHSH and CDR2 LQKENI. This CDR3 region has 17 residues. The DNA for the CDR3 is TGTGCCAGCTCACCGGACAACCCCGTTGGGGCCAAAAACATTCAGTACTTC. This translates into CASSPDNPVGAKNIQYF.

The V gene is TRBV28, the J gene TRBJ2-5, with 11 bases that match TRBD1. The V and J ends lost 6 bases and 12 bases, in that order; junction bases with no gene match: 15. The CDR3 consists of 15 residues. Germline CDR1 and CDR2: MDHEN and SYDVKM. CDR3 region: CASSSPGGTGGQEYF. CDR3 bases: TGTGCCAGCAGCTCCCCGGGGGGGACAGGGGGTCAAGAGTACTTC.

With regard to this clonotype: The junction shows a germline mismatch at one end, possibly a read error. The V call is TRBV10-3, the J call TRBJ2-1; a weak D match, TRBD1 (5 bases). The CDR3 is 13 residues long. CDR1 is ENHRY, CDR2 SYGVKD, per germline. CDR3 residues: CAISYQGYNVQFF. CDR3 DNA: TGTGCCATCAGTTATCAGGGTTACAATGTGCAGTTCTTC.